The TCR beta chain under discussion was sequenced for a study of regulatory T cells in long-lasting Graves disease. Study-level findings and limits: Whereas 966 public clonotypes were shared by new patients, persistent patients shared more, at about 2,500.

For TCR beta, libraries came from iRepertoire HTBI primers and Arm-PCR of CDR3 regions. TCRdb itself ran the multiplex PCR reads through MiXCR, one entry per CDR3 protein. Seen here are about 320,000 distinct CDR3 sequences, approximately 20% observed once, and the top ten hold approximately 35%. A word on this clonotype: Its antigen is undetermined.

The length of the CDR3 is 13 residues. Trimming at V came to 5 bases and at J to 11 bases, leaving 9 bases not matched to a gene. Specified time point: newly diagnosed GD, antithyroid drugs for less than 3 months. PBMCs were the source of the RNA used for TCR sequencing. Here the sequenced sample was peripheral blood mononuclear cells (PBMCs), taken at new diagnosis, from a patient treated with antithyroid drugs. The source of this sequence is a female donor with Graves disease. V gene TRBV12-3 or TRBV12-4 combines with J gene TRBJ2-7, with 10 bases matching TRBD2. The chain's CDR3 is CASSPELAGWKYF. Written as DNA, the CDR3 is TGTGCCAGCAGTCCAGAACTAGCGGGGTGGAAGTACTTC.